This T cell receptor (beta chain) was captured by sequencing in a study of blood T cell repertoires in COVID-19 (dated by TCRdb to 2020 to 2021). Regarding the study in general: Samples from collaborators originated in the United States, Italy and Spain and spanned both the acute and convalescent phases of COVID-19. The dataset comprised deeply sampled blood TCRbeta repertoires from subjects exposed to, actively infected with, or recovered from COVID-19. HLA class I and class II types, where available, came from metadata supplied by the sample provider rather than from assay-based typing. The samples were drawn from two sources: the first 160 participants of the ongoing ImmuneRACE study, and approximately 1,300 subjects contributed by 6 global collaborators. The prospective study material was composed of cDNA or gDNA derived from T cells, B-cell-depleted T cells, or PBMCs. Sample metadata almost always included a de-identified subject ID, COVID-19 status, age in years and sex. The repertoires were released in a freely available public database intended as a resource for research on the immune response to SARS-CoV-2.

The CDR3 contains 11 residues, cysteine and phenylalanine counted. The CDR3 DNA has 33 bases and is translated from base 1. The germline V gene encodes CDR1 LNHDA and CDR2 SQIVND (reference sequence). V loses 4 bases of germline sequence and J loses 7 bases, and the interval between the two ends is 7 bases. Remarks on this clone: What antigen it recognizes has not been identified. One base away there is no much larger clone; base qualities are not given.

TCRbeta CDR3 regions were amplified from genomic DNA by means of the immunoSEQ Assay, a bias-controlled multiplex PCR. The published analysis was carried out like this. Nucleated cell counts per sample were estimated from amplification of reference gene primers within the assay. To quantify the absolute abundance of each unique TCRbeta CDR3 rearrangement, sequence reads were collapsed and filtered. Productive Simpson clonality was computed per sample as the square root of Simpson's diversity index over productive rearrangements. TCRdb provides this immuneACCESS table in a form limited to in-frame rearrangements. Some clones are lacking; in checked studies, under half of them reflect an unresolved V gene, and why the rest are absent is not known. The V and J calls and the clone size are those of that table, but D and trimming were determined from the DNA. Present in this sample are fewer than 450,000 clones, roughly 87% of which were seen just once. More than 1% of the sample is taken by the ten largest.

Enrolling through a virtual design, the prospective study's participants ranged in age from about 18 to 89 years and lived across approximately 25 United States geographic areas. To assign participants to cohorts, the prospective study relied on clinical history that participants themselves reported in a screening survey and a study questionnaire. Recovered participants in ImmuneRACE Cohort 3 were defined by two consecutive negative NP/OP PCR tests, clearance by a healthcare professional, or resolution of symptoms. In the prospective study, mobile phlebotomists collected whole blood, serum and a nasopharyngeal or oropharyngeal swab from each participant. Additional blood draws and questionnaires over an approximately 2-month period could optionally be provided by prospective study participants. Before DNA extraction, blood samples from the prospective study were shipped at room temperature or frozen.

Findings and caveats that apply to the study as a whole: How much clinical and demographic metadata was included differed by source and by participant, and the metadata was provided uncurated.

The TCR originated in a woman aged 25 to 39 who had recovered from COVID-19. The chain uses TRBV19 and TRBJ1-2, with an unclear D gene assignment. Sequences were obtained from PBMCs or T cells enriched from blood (not recorded which). The nucleotide sequence reads TGTGCCAGTAGTAGGGCCGGTGGCTACACCTTC. This gives the protein CASSRAGGYTF.